Listed here are 14 T cell receptor beta chains from one sample, sequenced in a study of blood T cell repertoires in COVID-19. Here immunoSEQ multiplex PCR was the method, and the copy in TCRdb shows in-frame clones only, minus some. The table includes fewer than 200,000 clones, 88% detected once. Sequenced sample: peripheral blood. All receptors come from a man aged 60 to 75 with acute or convalescent COVID-19.

The chain has TRBV18 and TRBJ2-1, with D perhaps TRBD2 (5 bases). Germline lookup yields CDR1 KGHSH and CDR2 LQKENI. The V and J ends lost 8 bases and 15 bases respectively, with 17 bases between them. This CDR3 region has 11 residues. CDR3 in DNA: TGTGCCAGCGCCTCCGACGGGGAACCGTTCTTC. This encodes CASASDGEPFF.

The chain couples TRBV7-9 to TRBJ2-3; D possibly corresponds to TRBD2 (7 bases). Trimming stripped 0 bases from V and 1 base from J, with 11 bases between. The CDR3 runs to 16 residues. Germline V gives CDR1 SEHNR, CDR2 FQNEAQ (reference sequence). This chain's CDR3 is CASSLAAGAGTDTQYF. CDR3 sequence (DNA): TGTGCCAGCAGCTTAGCGGCGGGGGCAGGCACAGATACGCAGTATTTT.

This chain uses TRBV10-3 with TRBJ1-1, with TRBD1 matching 10 bases. The trim removed 6 bases at V and 5 bases at J, leaving 9 bases unmatched. Germline V gene data show CDR1 as ENHRY and CDR2 as SYGVKD. The CDR3 totals 15 residues. CDR3 in amino acids: CAISDFGQGETEAFF. As DNA, the CDR3 is TGTGCCATCAGCGACTTCGGACAGGGGGAGACTGAAGCTTTCTTT.

The J gene is TRBJ2-1, the V gene TRBV5-1, with D maybe TRBD2 (7 bases). In germline, CDR1 is SGHRS, CDR2 YFSETQ. Between the trimmed V and J ends, which lost 2 bases and 7 bases, there was a span of 19 bases. The CDR3 loop spans 16 amino acids. The CDR3 DNA sequence: TGCGCCAGCAGCTTTGCACTGGCGGGGGCCTTTAATGAGCAGTTCTTC. Its translation is CASSFALAGAFNEQFF.

V gene TRBV6-5 combines with J gene TRBJ2-2, with D maybe TRBD2 (5 bases). The germline V gene encodes CDR1 MNHEY and CDR2 SVGAGI. The CDR3 consists of 15 residues. V lost 0 bases and J lost 0, with 5 bases in between. The CDR3 DNA reads as TGTGCCAGCAGTTACTCGAGGGCGAACACCGGGGAGCTGTTTTTT. Translating gives CASSYSRANTGELFF.

This chain joins TRBV18 and TRBJ1-4, with 9 bases lining up with TRBD1. V lost 6 bases, J lost 4 bases, and 6 bases stayed unmatched. Germline V gene data show CDR1 as KGHSH and CDR2 as LQKENI. The CDR3 has 15 amino acids. CDR3 sequence: CASSPTGGVNEKLFF. In DNA form, the CDR3 reads TGTGCCAGCTCGCCTACAGGGGGCGTTAATGAAAAACTGTTTTTT.

This clone has only one observation. This chain links TRBV28 with TRBJ1-5; 9 bases agree with TRBD1. Per the germline V gene, CDR1 is MDHEN and CDR2 is SYDVKM. There are 18 residues in the CDR3. V was pared by 2 bases and J by 2 bases, with 10 bases of the junction left unmatched. The CDR3 nucleotides are TGTGCCAGCAGTTTAATCCGGGGACAGGGTTTGGGCAATCAGCCCCAGCATTTT. Translation: CASSLIRGQGLGNQPQHF.

The genes are TRBV11-2 and TRBJ2-5; 13 nucleotides align to TRBD2. The germline CDR1 and CDR2 sequences are SGHAT and FQNNGV. This CDR3 region has 15 residues. V was pared by 4 bases and J by 5 bases, with 4 bases of the junction left unmatched. The CDR3 DNA reads TGTGCCAGCAGCTACACTAGCGGGAGGGGGGAGACCCAGTACTTC. Translated: CASSYTSGRGETQYF.

The CDR3 DNA is TGTGCCAGCGCAGAGGGACAGGGGGTAATAAATCAGCCCCAGCATTTT. As protein: CASAEGQGVINQPQHF. The chain is built from TRBV27 and TRBJ1-5, with 11 positions matching TRBD1. Per the germline V gene, CDR1 is MNHEY and CDR2 is SMNVEV (reference sequence). V lost 8 bases to trimming and J lost 4 bases; unmatched junction nucleotides: 10. There are 16 residues in the CDR3.

The chain has TRBV3-1 (or the pseudogene TRBV3-2) and TRBJ1-1; D unresolved. V gave up 4 bases and J gave up 6 bases, with 15 bases separating them. CDR3 size: 14 residues. Germline CDR1 is LGHDT and CDR2 is YNNKEL (reference sequence). CDR3 residues: CASSLTAELAEAFF. As DNA, the CDR3 is TGTGCCAGCAGCCTAACAGCCGAACTGGCTGAAGCTTTCTTT.

This clone has a single count. The sample has other DNA sequences that encode this CDR3 too. The chain employs TRBV5-1 and TRBJ1-4, with 7 bases aligning to TRBD1. The V segment lost 0 bases and the J segment 8 bases; nucleotides outside the gene matches: 7. CDR3 length: 15 amino acids. Germline assignment: CDR1 SGHRS and CDR2 YFSETQ. The CDR3 reads CASSLDVGGAEKLFF. Here the CDR3 DNA reads TGCGCCAGCAGCTTGGATGTAGGGGGCGCGGAAAAACTGTTTTTT.

CDR3 DNA: TGTGCCAGCAGCCGTAGCACAGATACGCAGTATTTT. Translated, it gives CASSRSTDTQYF. This rearrangement joins TRBV11-2 to TRBJ2-3; no reliable D call. The CDR3 spans 12 residues. The V and J ends lost 5 bases and 0 bases respectively, with 3 bases between them. The germline V gene has CDR1 SGHAT and CDR2 FQNNGV.

This chain connects TRBV19 to TRBJ1-5; 8 bases align to TRBD1. The CDR3 totals 16 residues. Germline V gene lookup returns CDR1 LNHDA and CDR2 SQIVND (reference sequence). The V segment lost 5 bases and the J segment 0 bases; nucleotides outside the gene matches: 6. The CDR3 here is CASSPRQGHSNQPQHF. The CDR3, as DNA: TGTGCCAGTAGTCCCAGACAGGGGCATAGCAATCAGCCCCAGCATTTT.

This clone has only one observation. The chain recombines TRBV9 with TRBJ1-5, with D possibly being TRBD1 (6 bases). Per the germline V gene, CDR1 is SGDLS and CDR2 is YYNGEE. V was pared by 4 bases and J by 0 bases, with 29 bases between. The CDR3 spans 21 residues. Written as DNA, the CDR3 is TGTGCCAGCAGCCCCCGACGCGTAGGTGACAGGCCTTTCTATAGCAATCAGCCCCAGCATTTT. It encodes CASSPRRVGDRPFYSNQPQHF.